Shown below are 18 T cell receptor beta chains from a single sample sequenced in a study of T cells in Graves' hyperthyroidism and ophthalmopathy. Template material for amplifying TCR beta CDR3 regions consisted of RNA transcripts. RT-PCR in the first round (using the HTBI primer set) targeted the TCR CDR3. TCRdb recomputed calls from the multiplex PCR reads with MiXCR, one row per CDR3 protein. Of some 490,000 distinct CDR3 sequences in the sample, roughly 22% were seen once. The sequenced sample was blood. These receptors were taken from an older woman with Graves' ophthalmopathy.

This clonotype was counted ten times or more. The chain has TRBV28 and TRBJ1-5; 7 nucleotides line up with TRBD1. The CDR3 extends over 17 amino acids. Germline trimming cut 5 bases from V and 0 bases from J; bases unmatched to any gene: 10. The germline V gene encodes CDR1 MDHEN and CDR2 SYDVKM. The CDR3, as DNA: TGTGCCAGCAGTCCCCGACAGGGTCAGGCTAGCAATCAGCCCCAGCATTTT. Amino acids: CASSPRQGQASNQPQHF.

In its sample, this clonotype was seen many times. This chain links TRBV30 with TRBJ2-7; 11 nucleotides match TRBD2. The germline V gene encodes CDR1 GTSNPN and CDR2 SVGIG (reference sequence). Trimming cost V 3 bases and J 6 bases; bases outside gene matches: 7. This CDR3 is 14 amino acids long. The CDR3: CAWRPSGRLGEQYF. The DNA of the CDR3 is TGTGCCTGGAGGCCTAGCGGGAGGTTGGGCGAGCAGTACTTC.

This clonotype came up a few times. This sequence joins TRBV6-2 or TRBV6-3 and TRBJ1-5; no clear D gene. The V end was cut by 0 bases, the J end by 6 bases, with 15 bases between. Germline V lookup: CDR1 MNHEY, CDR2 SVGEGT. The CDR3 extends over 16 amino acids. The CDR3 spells CASSYSGWPSGQPQHF. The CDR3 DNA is TGTGCCAGCAGTTACTCGGGGTGGCCTTCGGGTCAGCCCCAGCATTTT.

CDR3 amino acids: CASSPGDTYNEQFF. The CDR3 coding sequence is TGTGCCAGCAGCCCGGGAGATACCTACAATGAGCAGTTCTTC. V and J are TRBV7-6 and TRBJ2-1; D might be TRBD2 (6 bases). This CDR3 is 14 amino acids long. From germline, CDR1 is SGHVS and CDR2 FNYEAQ. The germline V and J ends were trimmed by 5 bases and 2 bases, with 10 bases remaining between them.

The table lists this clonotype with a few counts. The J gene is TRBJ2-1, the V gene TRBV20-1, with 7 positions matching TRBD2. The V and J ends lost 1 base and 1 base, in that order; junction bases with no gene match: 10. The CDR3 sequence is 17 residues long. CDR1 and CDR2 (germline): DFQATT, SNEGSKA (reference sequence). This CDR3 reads CSARVSAGEGSYNEQFF. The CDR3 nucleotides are TGCAGTGCTAGAGTGTCGGCGGGAGAAGGATCCTACAATGAGCAGTTCTTC.

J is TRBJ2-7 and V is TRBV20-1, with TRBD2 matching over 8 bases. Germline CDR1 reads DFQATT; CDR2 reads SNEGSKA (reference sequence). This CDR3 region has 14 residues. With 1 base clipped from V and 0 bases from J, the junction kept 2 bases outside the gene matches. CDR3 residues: CSARVAGSSYEQYF. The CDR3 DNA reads TGCAGTGCTAGAGTAGCGGGAAGCTCCTACGAGCAGTACTTC.

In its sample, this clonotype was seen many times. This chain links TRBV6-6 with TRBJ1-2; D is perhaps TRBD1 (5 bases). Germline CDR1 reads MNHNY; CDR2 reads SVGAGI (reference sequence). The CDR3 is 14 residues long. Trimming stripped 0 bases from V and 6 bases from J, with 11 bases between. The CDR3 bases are TGTGCCAGCAGTTACTCACCCAGGGCAGATGGCTACACCTTC. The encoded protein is CASSYSPRADGYTF.

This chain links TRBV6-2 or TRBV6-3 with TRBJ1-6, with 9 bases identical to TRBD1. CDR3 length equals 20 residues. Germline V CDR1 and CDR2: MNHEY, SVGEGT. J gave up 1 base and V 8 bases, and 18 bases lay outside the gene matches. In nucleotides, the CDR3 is TGTGCCAGCCCCTTACGCCGACAGGGGGGTAGAAAGTCCTATAATTCACCCCTCCACTTT. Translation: CASPLRRQGGRKSYNSPLHF.

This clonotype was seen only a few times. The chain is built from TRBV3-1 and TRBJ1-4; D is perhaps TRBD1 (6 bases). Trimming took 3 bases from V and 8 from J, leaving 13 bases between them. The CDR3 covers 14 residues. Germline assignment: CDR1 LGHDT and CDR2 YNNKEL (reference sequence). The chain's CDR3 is CASSQAGAIEKLFF. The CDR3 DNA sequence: TGTGCCAGCAGCCAGGCAGGGGCTATAGAAAAACTGTTTTTT.

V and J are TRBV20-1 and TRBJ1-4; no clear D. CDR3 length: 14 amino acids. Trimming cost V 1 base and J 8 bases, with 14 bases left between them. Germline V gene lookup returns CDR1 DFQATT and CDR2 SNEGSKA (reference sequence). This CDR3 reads CSARVARAGEKLFF. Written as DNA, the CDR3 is TGCAGTGCTAGAGTGGCCCGGGCTGGGGAAAAACTGTTTTTT.

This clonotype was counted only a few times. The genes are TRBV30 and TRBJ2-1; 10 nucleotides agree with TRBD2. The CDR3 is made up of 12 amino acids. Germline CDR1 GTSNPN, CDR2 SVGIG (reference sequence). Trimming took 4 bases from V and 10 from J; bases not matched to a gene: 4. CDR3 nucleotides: TGTGCCTGGACTAGCGGGAGAGGGGAGCAGTTCTTC. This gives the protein CAWTSGRGEQFF.

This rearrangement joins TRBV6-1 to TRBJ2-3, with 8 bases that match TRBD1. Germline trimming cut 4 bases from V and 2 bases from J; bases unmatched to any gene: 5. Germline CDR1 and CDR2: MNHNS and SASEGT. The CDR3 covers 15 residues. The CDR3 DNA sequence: TGTGCCAGCAGTGTCCGGGACAGGTACACAGATACGCAGTATTTT. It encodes CASSVRDRYTDTQYF.

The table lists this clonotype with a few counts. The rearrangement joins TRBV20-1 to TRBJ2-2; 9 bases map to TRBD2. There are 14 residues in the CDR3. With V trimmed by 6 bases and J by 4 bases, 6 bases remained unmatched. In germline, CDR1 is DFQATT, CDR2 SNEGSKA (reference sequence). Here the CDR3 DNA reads TGCAGTGCCACCGGGACTAGCCGCACCGGGGAGCTGTTTTTT. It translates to CSATGTSRTGELFF.

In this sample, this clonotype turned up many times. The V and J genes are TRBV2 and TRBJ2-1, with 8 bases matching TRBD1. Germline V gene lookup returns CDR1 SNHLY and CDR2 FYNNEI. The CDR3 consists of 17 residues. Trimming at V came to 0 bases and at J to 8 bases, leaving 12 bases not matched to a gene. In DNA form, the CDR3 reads TGTGCCAGCAGTGAAGCCCCCCCTGACAGGGGCAGGGATGAGCAGTTCTTC. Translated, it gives CASSEAPPDRGRDEQFF.

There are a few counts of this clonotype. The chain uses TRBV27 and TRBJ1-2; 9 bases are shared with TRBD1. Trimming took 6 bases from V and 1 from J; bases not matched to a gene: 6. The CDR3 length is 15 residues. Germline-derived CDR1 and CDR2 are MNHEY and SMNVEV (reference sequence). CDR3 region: CASRYRGQGNYGYTF. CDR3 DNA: TGTGCCAGCAGGTATAGGGGACAGGGTAACTATGGCTACACCTTC.

DNA for the CDR3: TGTGCCAGCAGCTTAGTAGTGACAGGGAACACTGAAGCTTTCTTT. Translating it yields CASSLVVTGNTEAFF. The chain combines TRBV7-2 with TRBJ1-1, with a tentative D call TRBD1 (6 bases). The V end was cut by 1 base, the J end by 1 base, with 10 bases between. CDR1 is SGHTA and CDR2 is FQGNSA in the germline V gene. The CDR3 is 15 residues long.

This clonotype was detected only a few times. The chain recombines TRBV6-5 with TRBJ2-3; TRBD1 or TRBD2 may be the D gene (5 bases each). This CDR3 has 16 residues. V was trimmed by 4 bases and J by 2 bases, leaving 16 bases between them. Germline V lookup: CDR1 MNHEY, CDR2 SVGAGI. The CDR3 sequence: CASSFTTGTVTDTQYF. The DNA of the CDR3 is TGTGCCAGCAGTTTCACGACCGGGACCGTCACAGATACGCAGTATTTT.

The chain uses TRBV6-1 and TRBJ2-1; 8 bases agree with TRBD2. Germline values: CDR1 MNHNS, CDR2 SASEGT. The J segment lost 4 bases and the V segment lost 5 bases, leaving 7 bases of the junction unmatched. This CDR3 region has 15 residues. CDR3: CASSYAGGLYNEQFF. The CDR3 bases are TGTGCCAGCAGTTATGCGGGAGGACTATACAATGAGCAGTTCTTC.